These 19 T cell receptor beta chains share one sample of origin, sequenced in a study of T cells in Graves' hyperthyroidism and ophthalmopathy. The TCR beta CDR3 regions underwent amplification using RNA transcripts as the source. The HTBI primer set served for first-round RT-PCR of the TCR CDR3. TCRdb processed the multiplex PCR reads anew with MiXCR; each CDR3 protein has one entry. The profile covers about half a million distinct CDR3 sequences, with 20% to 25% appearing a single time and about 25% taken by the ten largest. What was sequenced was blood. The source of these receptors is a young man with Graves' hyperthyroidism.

The CDR3 loop is CASGLDRGVRSGNTIYF. The CDR3 bases are TGTGCTAGTGGTTTGGATAGGGGGGTACGTTCTGGAAACACCATATATTTT. The J gene is TRBJ1-3, the V gene TRBV12-5; perhaps TRBD1 as D (6 bases). CDR3 length: 17 residues. Per germline, CDR1 LGHNT and CDR2 FRNRAP. Trimming stripped 1 base from V and 1 base from J, with 14 bases between.

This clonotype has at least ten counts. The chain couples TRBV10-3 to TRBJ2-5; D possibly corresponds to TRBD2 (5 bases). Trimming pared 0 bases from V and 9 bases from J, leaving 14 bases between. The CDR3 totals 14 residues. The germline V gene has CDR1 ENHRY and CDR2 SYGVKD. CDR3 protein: CAISESGPLRAQYF. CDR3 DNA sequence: TGTGCCATCAGTGAGTCCGGACCCTTGAGGGCCCAGTACTTC.

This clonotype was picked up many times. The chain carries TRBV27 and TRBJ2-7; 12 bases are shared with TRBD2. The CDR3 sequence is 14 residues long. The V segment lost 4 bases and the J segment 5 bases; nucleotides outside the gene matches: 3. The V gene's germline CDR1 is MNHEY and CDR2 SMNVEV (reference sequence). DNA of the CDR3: TGTGCCAGCAGTTCCTGGACTAGCGGGAACGAGCAGTACTTC. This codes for CASSSWTSGNEQYF.

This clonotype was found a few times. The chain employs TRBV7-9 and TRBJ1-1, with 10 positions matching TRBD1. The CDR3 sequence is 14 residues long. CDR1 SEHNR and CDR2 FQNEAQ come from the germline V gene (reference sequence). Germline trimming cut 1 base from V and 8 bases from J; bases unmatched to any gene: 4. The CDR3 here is CASSLVGTGEEAFF. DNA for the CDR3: TGTGCCAGCAGCTTAGTTGGGACAGGGGAGGAAGCTTTCTTT. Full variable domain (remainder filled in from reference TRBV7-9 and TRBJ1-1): DTGVSQNPRHKITKRGQNVTFRCDPISEHNRLYWYRQTLGQGPEFLTYFQNEAQLEKSRLLSDRFSAERPKGSFSTLEIQRTEQGDSAMYLCASSLVGTGEEAFFGQGTRLTVV.

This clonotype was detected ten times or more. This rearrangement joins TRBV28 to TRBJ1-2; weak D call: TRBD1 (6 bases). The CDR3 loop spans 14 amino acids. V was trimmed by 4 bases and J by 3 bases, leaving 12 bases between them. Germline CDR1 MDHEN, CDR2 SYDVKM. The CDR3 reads CASSSQGLDYGYTF. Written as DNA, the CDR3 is TGTGCCAGCAGTTCCCAGGGGTTGGACTATGGCTACACCTTC.

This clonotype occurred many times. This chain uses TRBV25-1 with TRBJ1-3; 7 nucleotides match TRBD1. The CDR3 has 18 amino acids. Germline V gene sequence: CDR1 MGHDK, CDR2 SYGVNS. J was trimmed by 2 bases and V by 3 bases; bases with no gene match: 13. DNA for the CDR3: TGTGCCAGCAGTGACCCGGAGGGACAGTCCGGGCCTGGAAACACCATATATTTT. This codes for CASSDPEGQSGPGNTIYF. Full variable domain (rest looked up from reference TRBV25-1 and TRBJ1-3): EADIYQTPRYLVIGTGKKITLECSQTMGHDKMYWYQQDPGMELHLIHYSYGVNSTEKGDLSSESTVSRIRTEHFPLTLESARPSHTSQYLCASSDPEGQSGPGNTIYFGEGSWLTVV.

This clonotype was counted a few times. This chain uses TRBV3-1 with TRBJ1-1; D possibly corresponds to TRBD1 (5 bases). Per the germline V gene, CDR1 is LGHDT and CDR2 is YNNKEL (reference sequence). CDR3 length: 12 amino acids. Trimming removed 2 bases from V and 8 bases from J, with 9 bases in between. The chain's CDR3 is CASSQRDGEAFF. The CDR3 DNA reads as TGTGCCAGCAGCCAACGGGACGGCGAAGCTTTCTTT.

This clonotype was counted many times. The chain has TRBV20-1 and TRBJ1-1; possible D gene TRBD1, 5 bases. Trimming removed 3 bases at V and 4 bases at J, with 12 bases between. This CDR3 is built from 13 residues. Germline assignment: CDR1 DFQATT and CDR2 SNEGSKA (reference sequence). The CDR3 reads CSASFQGGTEAFF. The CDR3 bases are TGCAGTGCTAGTTTCCAGGGAGGCACTGAAGCTTTCTTT.

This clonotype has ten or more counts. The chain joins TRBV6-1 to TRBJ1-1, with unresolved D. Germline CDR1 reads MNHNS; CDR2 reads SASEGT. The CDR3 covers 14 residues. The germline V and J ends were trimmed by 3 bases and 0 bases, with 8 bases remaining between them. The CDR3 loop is CASSERRVNTEAFF. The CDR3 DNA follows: TGTGCCAGCAGTGAGAGGCGAGTGAACACTGAAGCTTTCTTT.

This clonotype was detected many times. The CDR3 coding sequence is TGTGCCAGCAGCCAAGAGGGAGCGGGGCCTTACGAGCAGTACTTC. The encoded protein is CASSQEGAGPYEQYF. The chain links TRBV4-2 to TRBJ2-7, with TRBD2 matching 7 bases. The V and J ends lost 0 bases and 4 bases, in that order; junction bases with no gene match: 6. CDR1 is LGHNA, CDR2 YNFKEQ, per germline. The CDR3 spans 15 residues.

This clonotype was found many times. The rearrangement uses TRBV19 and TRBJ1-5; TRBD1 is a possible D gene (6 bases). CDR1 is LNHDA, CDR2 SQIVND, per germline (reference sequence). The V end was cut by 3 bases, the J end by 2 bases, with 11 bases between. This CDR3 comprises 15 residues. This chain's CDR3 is CASSMSGGRNQPQHF. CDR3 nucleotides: TGTGCCAGTAGTATGTCTGGGGGCCGCAATCAGCCCCAGCATTTT.

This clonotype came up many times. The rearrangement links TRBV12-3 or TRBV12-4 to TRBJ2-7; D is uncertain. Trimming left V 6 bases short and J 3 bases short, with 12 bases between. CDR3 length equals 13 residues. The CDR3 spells CASSGLTGYEQYF. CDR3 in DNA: TGTGCCAGCAGCGGCCTTACCGGCTACGAGCAGTACTTC.

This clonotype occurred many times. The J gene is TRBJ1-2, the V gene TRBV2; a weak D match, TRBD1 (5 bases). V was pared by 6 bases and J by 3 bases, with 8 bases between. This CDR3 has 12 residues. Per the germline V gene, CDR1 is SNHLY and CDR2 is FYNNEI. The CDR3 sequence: CASRQGYYGYTF. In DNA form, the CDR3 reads TGTGCCAGCAGGCAGGGCTACTATGGCTACACCTTC.

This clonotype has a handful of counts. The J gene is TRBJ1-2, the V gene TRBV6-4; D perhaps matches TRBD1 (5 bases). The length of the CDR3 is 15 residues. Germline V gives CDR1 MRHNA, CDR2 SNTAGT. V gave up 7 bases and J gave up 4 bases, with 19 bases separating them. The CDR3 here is CASTEFPGTSYGYTF. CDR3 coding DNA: TGTGCCAGCACGGAATTTCCAGGGACCTCCTATGGCTACACCTTC.

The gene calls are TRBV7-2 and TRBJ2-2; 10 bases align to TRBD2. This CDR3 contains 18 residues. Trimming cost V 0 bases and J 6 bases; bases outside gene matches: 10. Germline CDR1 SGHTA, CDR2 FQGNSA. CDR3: CASSLARASGSIAGELFF. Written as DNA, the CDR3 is TGTGCCAGCAGCTTAGCGCGGGCTAGCGGGAGTATCGCCGGGGAGCTGTTTTTT.

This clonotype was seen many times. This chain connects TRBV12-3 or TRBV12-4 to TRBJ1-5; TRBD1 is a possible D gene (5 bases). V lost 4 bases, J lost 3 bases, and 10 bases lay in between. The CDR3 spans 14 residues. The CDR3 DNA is TGTGCCAGCAGTTGGGGGGGAGTCAATCAGCCCCAGCATTTT. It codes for CASSWGGVNQPQHF.

This CDR3 reads CASSYAGGPLNEQYF. In DNA form, the CDR3 reads TGTGCCAGCAGTTATGCGGGGGGGCCCCTTAACGAGCAGTACTTC. The chain carries TRBV6-5 and TRBJ2-7; TRBD2 aligns across 9 bases. CDR1 is MNHEY, CDR2 SVGAGI, per germline. The CDR3 consists of 15 residues. V trimming: 3 bases; J trimming: 5 bases; junction bases outside the gene matches: 8.

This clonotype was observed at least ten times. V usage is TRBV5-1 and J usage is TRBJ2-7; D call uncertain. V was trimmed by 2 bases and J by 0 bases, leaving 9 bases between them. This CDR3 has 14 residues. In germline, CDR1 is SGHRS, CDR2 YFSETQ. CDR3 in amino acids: CASSFTVTSYEQYF. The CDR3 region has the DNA TGCGCCAGCAGCTTTACTGTTACCTCCTACGAGCAGTACTTC.

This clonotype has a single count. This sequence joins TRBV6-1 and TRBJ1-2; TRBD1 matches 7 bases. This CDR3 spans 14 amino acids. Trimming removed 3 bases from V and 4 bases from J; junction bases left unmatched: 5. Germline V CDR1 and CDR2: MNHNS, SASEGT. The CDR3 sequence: CASSEGTEIYGYTF. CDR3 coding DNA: TGTGCCAGCAGTGAGGGGACAGAAATCTATGGCTACACCTTC.